These 19 T cell receptor beta chains were all obtained from the same sample, sequenced in a study of CD8+CD57+ T cells in acquired aplastic anemia. Whoever was chosen for sequencing had shown CD8+CD57+ cell expansion by flow cytometry. The use of genomic DNA as template underpinned the TCR beta VDJ and CDR3 profiling. TCRdb called the reads again in MiXCR, with one record for every CDR3 protein. This table has around 220,000 distinct CDR3 sequences, approximately 51% appearing once. Sample: sorted CD4+, CD8+, or CD8+CD57+ T cells (not recorded which) from PBMCs. All receptors come from a human donor with aplastic anemia.

The chain has TRBV19 and TRBJ2-1; possibly TRBD2 for D (6 bases). Trimming removed 3 bases at V and 2 bases at J, with 11 bases between. The CDR3 is 15 amino acids. Germline CDR1 reads LNHDA; CDR2 reads SQIVND (reference sequence). Written as DNA, the CDR3 is TGTGCCAGTAGTATCGGGGGTGGAACCTACAATGAGCAGTTCTTC. Protein sequence: CASSIGGGTYNEQFF.

This clonotype was counted ten times or more. The chain couples TRBV28 to TRBJ1-2; TRBD1 matches 8 bases. Trimming at V came to 5 bases and at J to 7 bases, leaving 15 bases not matched to a gene. Looked up from germline, CDR1 is MDHEN and CDR2 is SYDVKM. This CDR3 region has 16 residues. The CDR3 region is CASSVAARQGLVGYTF. The CDR3 DNA reads TGTGCCAGCAGTGTCGCAGCCCGACAGGGGCTGGTTGGCTACACCTTC.

In DNA, the CDR3 is TGTGCCAGCAGCCAAGAGGGGGGATCTAATCAGCCCCAGCATTTT. Translating it yields CASSQEGGSNQPQHF. The chain has TRBV3-1 and TRBJ1-5; the D gene is possibly TRBD1 (5 bases). The length of the CDR3 is 15 residues. Trimming left V 0 bases short and J 4 bases short, with 10 bases between. Germline loops: CDR1 LGHDT, CDR2 YNNKEL (reference sequence).

V and J are TRBV7-3 and TRBJ1-4; possibly TRBD1 for D (5 bases). The CDR3 has 19 amino acids. Deletions cut 2 bases from V and 0 bases from J, with 19 bases between. CDR1 SGHTA and CDR2 FQGTGA come from the germline V gene. The CDR3 nucleotides read TGTGCCAGCAGCTTACGGGGGGAGCGATTGTCAGCAACTAATGAAAAACTGTTTTTT. Translating it yields CASSLRGERLSATNEKLFF.

This clonotype was detected many times. In DNA form, the CDR3 reads TGCGCCAGCAGCCAAGATGAAGAGGGTTCGAGGAGCACTGAAGCTTTCTTT. It translates to CASSQDEEGSRSTEAFF. The chain employs TRBV4-1 and TRBJ1-1; D remains ambiguous. Germline CDR1 reads MGHRA; CDR2 reads YSYEKL. Trimming removed 0 bases from V and 4 bases from J, with 18 bases in between. This CDR3 has 17 amino acids.

The chain uses TRBV20-1 and TRBJ2-7; tentatively, D is TRBD1 (6 bases). In germline, CDR1 is DFQATT, CDR2 SNEGSKA (reference sequence). The CDR3 is made up of 11 amino acids. V was pared by 6 bases and J by 4 bases, with 10 bases between. CDR3 nucleotides: TGCAGTGCGCCGGACAGATACGAGCAGTACTTC. Translated, it gives CSAPDRYEQYF.

This clonotype was counted many times. The chain employs TRBV20-1 and TRBJ1-3; D is ambiguous. V was pared by 3 bases and J by 0 bases, with 12 bases between. The germline CDR1 and CDR2 sequences are DFQATT and SNEGSKA (reference sequence). The CDR3 has 15 residues. The CDR3 coding sequence is TGCAGTGCTAGTTCCGCAGAGAACTCTGGAAACACCATATATTTT. Protein product: CSASSAENSGNTIYF.

V is TRBV28 and J is TRBJ1-4; D is ambiguous. The V end lost 7 bases, the J end lost 8 bases, and 17 bases lay between the germline ends. The CDR3 totals 14 residues. Germline CDR1 reads MDHEN; CDR2 reads SYDVKM. The CDR3 protein is CASTLGGGREKLFF. CDR3 DNA: TGTGCCAGCACCCTAGGAGGAGGGAGGGAAAAACTGTTTTTT.

The V gene is TRBV19, the J gene TRBJ1-1, with 8 positions matching TRBD1. CDR3 length: 15 amino acids. From germline, CDR1 is LNHDA and CDR2 SQIVND (reference sequence). The V gene end was trimmed by 5 bases and the J gene end by 0 bases; junction bases not matched to a gene: 5. DNA for the CDR3: TGTGCCAGTAGTCAACAGGGGGGGGTGAACACTGAAGCTTTCTTT. It codes for CASSQQGGVNTEAFF.

About this clonotype itself: A much larger clone lies a single base off, so this may be a read error. This likely comes from a read error, as the CDR3 has no conserved phenylalanine or tryptophan at its end. This chain uses TRBV3-1 with TRBJ1-5; D is undetermined. The CDR3 sequence is 13 residues long. The V end lost 3 bases, the J end lost 4 bases, and 7 bases lay between the germline ends. CDR1 LGHDT and CDR2 YNNKEL come from the germline V gene (reference sequence). CDR3 coding DNA: TGTGCCAGCAGCCATGGCGGAAATCAGCCCCAGCATTCT. Its translation: CASSHGGNQPQHS.

The chain joins TRBV2 to TRBJ2-1, with D possibly being TRBD1 (6 bases). The length of the CDR3 is 15 residues. The germline CDR1 and CDR2 sequences are SNHLY and FYNNEI. V was clipped by 6 bases and J by 3 bases, with 15 bases between them. The CDR3 reads CASSFDRTDYNEQFF. The CDR3 DNA is TGTGCCAGCAGCTTCGACAGGACGGACTACAATGAGCAGTTCTTC.

There are many counts of this clonotype. The chain has TRBV5-1 and TRBJ2-1; 8 nucleotides match TRBD2. This CDR3 is 15 amino acids long. Unmatched junction bases numbered 4, after V lost 5 bases and J lost 0 bases. Germline V lookup: CDR1 SGHRS, CDR2 YFSETQ. The CDR3 reads CASRLAASSYNEQFF. The CDR3 nucleotides read TGCGCCAGCAGACTAGCGGCGAGCTCCTACAATGAGCAGTTCTTC. Together with reference TRBV5-1 and TRBJ2-1, the CDR3 gives the full variable domain: KAGVTQTPRYLIKTRGQQVTLSCSPISGHRSVSWYQQTPGQGLQFLFEYFSETQRNKGNFPGRFSGRQFSNSRSEMNVSTLELGDSALYLCASRLAASSYNEQFFGPGTRLTVL.

This sequence joins TRBV2 and TRBJ1-2; 8 nucleotides match TRBD1. The germline CDR1 and CDR2 sequences are SNHLY and FYNNEI. CDR3 size: 13 residues. V shed 6 bases and J 6 bases; nucleotides not matched to a gene: 6. The CDR3 loop is CASSPGGADGYTF. CDR3 nucleotide sequence: TGTGCCAGCAGCCCAGGGGGCGCGGATGGCTACACCTTC.

This clonotype was recorded at least ten times. The chain employs TRBV2 and TRBJ2-2; 8 bases agree with TRBD1. The CDR3 covers 14 residues. The ends lost 6 bases at V and 2 bases at J; junction bases unmatched: 2. In germline, CDR1 is SNHLY, CDR2 FYNNEI. The CDR3 here is CASRDRVNTGELFF. The CDR3 coding sequence is TGTGCCAGCAGGGACAGGGTAAACACCGGGGAGCTGTTTTTT.

This clonotype was counted at least ten times. The V call is TRBV19, the J call TRBJ1-1; 7 bases match TRBD1. The CDR3 contains 14 residues. After removal of 5 bases from V and 2 bases from J, the junction contained 5 bases not matched to a gene. CDR1 and CDR2 (germline): LNHDA, SQIVND (reference sequence). This CDR3 is CASSRQGPNTEAFF. The CDR3 DNA reads as TGTGCCAGTAGTCGACAGGGCCCAAACACTGAAGCTTTCTTT.

This clonotype was seen once. The chain uses TRBV10-1 and TRBJ1-2; perhaps TRBD1 as D (5 bases). The length of the CDR3 is 13 residues. The V gene lost 2 bases and the J gene lost 4 bases, with 8 bases spanning the gap. The germline V gene encodes CDR1 WNHNN and CDR2 SYGVQD (reference sequence). As DNA, the CDR3 is TGCGCCAGCAGTGAGGACAGTAGCTATGGCTACACCTTC. Amino acids: CASSEDSSYGYTF.

Ten or more counts support this clonotype. The chain recombines TRBV25-1 with TRBJ2-6, with D unclear. Trimming stripped 1 base from V and 6 bases from J, with 4 bases between. There are 13 residues in the CDR3. Germline V lookup: CDR1 MGHDK, CDR2 SYGVNS. The CDR3 DNA reads TGTGCCAGCAGTGAATGGGAGGCCAACGTCCTGACTTTC. This sequence encodes CASSEWEANVLTF. The variable domain in full, completed from reference TRBV25-1 and TRBJ2-6, reads EADIYQTPRYLVIGTGKKITLECSQTMGHDKMYWYQQDPGMELHLIHYSYGVNSTEKGDLSSESTVSRIRTEHFPLTLESARPSHTSQYLCASSEWEANVLTFGAGSRLTVL.

The chain carries TRBV15 and TRBJ2-3; 8 bases map to TRBD2. J gave up 2 bases and V 5 bases, and 12 bases lay outside the gene matches. The CDR3 is 17 residues long. From germline, CDR1 is LNHNV and CDR2 YYDKDF (reference sequence). CDR3 DNA sequence: TGTGCCACCAGCGCTGGGACTAGTAGCGGTACCACAGATACGCAGTATTTT. Amino acids: CATSAGTSSGTTDTQYF.

V gene TRBV24-1 combines with J gene TRBJ2-3; D call uncertain. From germline, CDR1 is KGHDR and CDR2 SFDVKD. The CDR3 totals 13 residues. Trimming took off 7 bases at V and 0 bases at J, with 7 bases between the two ends. CDR3 sequence: CATRFASTDTQYF. In DNA form, the CDR3 reads TGTGCCACCAGATTTGCTAGCACAGATACGCAGTATTTT.